The subject of this entry is one T cell receptor (beta chain). In germline, CDR1 is MDHEN, CDR2 SYDVKM. Unmatched junction bases numbered 9, after V lost 7 bases and J lost 5 bases. The length of the CDR3 is 14 residues. Clones were read by immunoSEQ multiplex PCR, and TCRdb kept only the in-frame ones, dropping some. The table has around 230,000 clones, roughly 79% seen once. This sample was taken from a study of blood T cell repertoires in COVID-19. The sequencing input was PBMCs or T cells enriched from blood (not recorded which). The chain recombines TRBV28 with TRBJ1-1, with 8 nucleotides matching TRBD1. The TCR comes from a man aged 40-49 years who had recovered from COVID-19. In DNA, the CDR3 is TGTGCCAGCACCCCTTCCAGGGGGCGTACTGAAGCTTTCTTT. Residues: CASTPSRGRTEAFF. Variable domain in full (rest from reference TRBV28 and TRBJ1-1): DVKVTQSSRYLVKRTGEKVFLECVQDMDHENMFWYRQDPGLGLRLIYFSYDVKMKEKGDIPEGYSVSREKKERFSLILESASTNQTSMYLCASTPSRGRTEAFFGQGTRLTVV.